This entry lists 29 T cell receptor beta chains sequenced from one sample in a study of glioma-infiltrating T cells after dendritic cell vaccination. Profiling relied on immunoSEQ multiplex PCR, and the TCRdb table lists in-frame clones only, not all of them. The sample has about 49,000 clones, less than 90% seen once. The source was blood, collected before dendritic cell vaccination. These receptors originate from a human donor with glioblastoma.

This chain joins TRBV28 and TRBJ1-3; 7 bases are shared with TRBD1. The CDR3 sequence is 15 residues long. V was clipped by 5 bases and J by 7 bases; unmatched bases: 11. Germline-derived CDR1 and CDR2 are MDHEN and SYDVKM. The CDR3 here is CASSSPGTARNTIYF. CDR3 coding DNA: TGTGCCAGCAGTAGCCCCGGGACAGCTCGGAACACCATATATTTT.

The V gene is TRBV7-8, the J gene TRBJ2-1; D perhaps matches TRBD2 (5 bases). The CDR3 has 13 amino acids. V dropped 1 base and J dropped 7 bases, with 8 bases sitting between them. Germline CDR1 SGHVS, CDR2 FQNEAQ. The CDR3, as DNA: TGTGCCAGCAGCTTAGTAGAGGGAAATGAGCAGTTCTTC. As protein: CASSLVEGNEQFF.

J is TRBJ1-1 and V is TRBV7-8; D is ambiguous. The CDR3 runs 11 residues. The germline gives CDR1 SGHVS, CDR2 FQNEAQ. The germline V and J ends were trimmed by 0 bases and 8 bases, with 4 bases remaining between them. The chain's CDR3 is CASSLAREAFF. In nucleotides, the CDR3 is TGTGCCAGCAGCTTAGCGAGGGAAGCTTTCTTT.

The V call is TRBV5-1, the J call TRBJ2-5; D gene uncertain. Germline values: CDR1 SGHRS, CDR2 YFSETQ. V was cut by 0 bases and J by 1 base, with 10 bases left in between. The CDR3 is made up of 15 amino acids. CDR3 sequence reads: CASSLGSASQETQYF. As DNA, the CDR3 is TGCGCCAGCAGCTTGGGTTCAGCGTCCCAAGAGACCCAGTACTTC.

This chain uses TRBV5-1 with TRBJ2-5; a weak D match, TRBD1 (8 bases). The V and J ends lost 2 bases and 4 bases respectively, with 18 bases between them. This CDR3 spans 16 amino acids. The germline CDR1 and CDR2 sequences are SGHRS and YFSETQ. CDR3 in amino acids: CASSLSGQGGGETQYF. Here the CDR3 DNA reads TGCGCCAGCAGCTTATCAGGACAGGGAGGGGGAGAGACCCAGTACTTC.

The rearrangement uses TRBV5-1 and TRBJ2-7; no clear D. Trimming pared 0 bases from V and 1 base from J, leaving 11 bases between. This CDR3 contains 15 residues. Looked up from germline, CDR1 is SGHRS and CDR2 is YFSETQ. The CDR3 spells CASSLARANSYEQYF. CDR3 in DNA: TGCGCCAGCAGCTTGGCGAGAGCCAATTCCTACGAGCAGTACTTC. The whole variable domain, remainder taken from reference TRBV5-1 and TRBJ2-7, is KAGVTQTPRYLIKTRGQQVTLSCSPISGHRSVSWYQQTPGQGLQFLFEYFSETQRNKGNFPGRFSGRQFSNSRSEMNVSTLELGDSALYLCASSLARANSYEQYFGPGTRLTVT.

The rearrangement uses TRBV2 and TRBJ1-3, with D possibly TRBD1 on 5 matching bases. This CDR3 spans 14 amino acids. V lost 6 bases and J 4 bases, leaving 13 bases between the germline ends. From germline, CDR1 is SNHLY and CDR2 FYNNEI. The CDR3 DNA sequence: TGTGCCAGCAGCCGCCCACAGGTCGGAAACACCATATATTTT. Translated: CASSRPQVGNTIYF.

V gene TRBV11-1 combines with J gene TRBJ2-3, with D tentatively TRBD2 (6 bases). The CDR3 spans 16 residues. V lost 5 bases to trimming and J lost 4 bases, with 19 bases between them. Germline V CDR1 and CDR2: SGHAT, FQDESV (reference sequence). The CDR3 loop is CASSVWTISVPDTQYF. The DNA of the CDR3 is TGTGCCAGCAGCGTATGGACTATCTCGGTCCCAGATACGCAGTATTTT.

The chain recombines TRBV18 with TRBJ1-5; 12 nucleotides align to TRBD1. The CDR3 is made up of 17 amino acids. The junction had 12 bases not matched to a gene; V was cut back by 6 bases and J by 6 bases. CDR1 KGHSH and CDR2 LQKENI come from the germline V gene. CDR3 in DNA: TGTGCCAGCTCCCGTCCCGGGACAGGGGGCGCGGGTCAGCCCCAGCATTTT. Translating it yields CASSRPGTGGAGQPQHF.

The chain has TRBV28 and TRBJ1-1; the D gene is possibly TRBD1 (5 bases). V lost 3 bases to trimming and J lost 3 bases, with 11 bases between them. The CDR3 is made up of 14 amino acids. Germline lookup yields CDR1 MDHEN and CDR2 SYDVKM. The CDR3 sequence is CASSLGGVDTEAFF. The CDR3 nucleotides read TGTGCCAGCAGTTTGGGGGGGGTAGACACTGAAGCTTTCTTT.

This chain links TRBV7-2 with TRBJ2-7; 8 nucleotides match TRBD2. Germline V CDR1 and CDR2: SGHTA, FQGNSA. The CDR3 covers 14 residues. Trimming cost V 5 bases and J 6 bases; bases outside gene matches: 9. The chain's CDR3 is CASSTGLVGSEQYF. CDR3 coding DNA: TGTGCCAGCAGCACGGGACTAGTCGGTTCCGAGCAGTACTTC.

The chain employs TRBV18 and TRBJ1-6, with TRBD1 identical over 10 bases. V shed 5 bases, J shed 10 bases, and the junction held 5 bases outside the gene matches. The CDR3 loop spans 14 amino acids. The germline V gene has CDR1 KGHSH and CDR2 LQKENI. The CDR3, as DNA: TGTGCCAGCTCATCAGGACAGGGGGAATCACCCCTCCACTTT. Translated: CASSSGQGESPLHF.

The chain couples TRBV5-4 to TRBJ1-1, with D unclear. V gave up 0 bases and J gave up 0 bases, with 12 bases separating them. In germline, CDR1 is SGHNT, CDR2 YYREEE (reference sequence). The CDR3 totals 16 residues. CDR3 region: CASSLGSGNMNTEAFF. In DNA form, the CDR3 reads TGTGCCAGCAGCTTGGGGTCAGGAAACATGAACACTGAAGCTTTCTTT.

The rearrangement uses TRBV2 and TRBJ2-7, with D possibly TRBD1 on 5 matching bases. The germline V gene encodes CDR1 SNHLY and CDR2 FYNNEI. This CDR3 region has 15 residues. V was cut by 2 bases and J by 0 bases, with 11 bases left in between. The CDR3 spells CASSELGTGSYEQYF. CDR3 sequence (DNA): TGTGCCAGCAGTGAACTCGGTACAGGCTCCTACGAGCAGTACTTC.

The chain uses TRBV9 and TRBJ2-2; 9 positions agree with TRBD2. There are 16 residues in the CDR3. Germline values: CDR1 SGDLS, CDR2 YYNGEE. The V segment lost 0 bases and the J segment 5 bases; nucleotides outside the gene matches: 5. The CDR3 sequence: CASSVDSGRGTGELFF. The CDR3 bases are TGTGCCAGCAGCGTAGATAGCGGGAGAGGGACCGGGGAGCTGTTTTTT.

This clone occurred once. The CDR3 DNA reads TGTGCCAGCAGCTTCGTTCCGGGGTACCAAGAGACCCAGTACTTC. This encodes CASSFVPGYQETQYF. This rearrangement joins TRBV7-2 to TRBJ2-5; perhaps TRBD2 as D (5 bases). Germline loops: CDR1 SGHTA, CDR2 FQGNSA. V lost 3 bases to trimming and J lost 0 bases, with 11 bases between them. The CDR3 sequence is 15 residues long.

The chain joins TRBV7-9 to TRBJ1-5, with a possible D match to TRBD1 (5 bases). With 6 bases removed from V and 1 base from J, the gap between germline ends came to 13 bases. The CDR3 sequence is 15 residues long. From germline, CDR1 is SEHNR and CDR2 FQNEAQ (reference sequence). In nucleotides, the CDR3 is TGTGCCAGCAGTCTTGGGGAGGGGAGCAATCAGCCCCAGCATTTT. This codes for CASSLGEGSNQPQHF.

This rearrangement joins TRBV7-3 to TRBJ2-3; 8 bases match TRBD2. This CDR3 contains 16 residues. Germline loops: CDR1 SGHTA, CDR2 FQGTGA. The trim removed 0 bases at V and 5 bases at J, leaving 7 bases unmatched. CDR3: CASSLTGRGARDTQYF. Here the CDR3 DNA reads TGTGCCAGCAGCTTAACTGGGCGGGGGGCGAGAGATACGCAGTATTTT.

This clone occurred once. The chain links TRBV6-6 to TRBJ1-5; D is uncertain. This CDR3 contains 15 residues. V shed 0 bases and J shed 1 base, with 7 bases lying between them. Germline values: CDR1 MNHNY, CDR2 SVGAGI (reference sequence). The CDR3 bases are TGTGCCAGCAGTTACTCGAGCACGAGCAATCAGCCCCAGCATTTT. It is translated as CASSYSSTSNQPQHF.

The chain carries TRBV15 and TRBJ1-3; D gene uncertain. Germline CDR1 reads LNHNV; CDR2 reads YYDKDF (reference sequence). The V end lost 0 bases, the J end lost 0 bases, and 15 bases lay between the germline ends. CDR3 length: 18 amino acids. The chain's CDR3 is CATSRETGQADSGNTIYF. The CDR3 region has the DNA TGTGCCACCAGCAGAGAGACCGGCCAGGCTGACTCTGGAAACACCATATATTTT.

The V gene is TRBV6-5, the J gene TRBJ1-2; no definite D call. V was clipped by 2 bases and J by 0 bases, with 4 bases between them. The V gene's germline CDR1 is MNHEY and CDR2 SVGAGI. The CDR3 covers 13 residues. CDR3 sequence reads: CASSYRANYGYTF. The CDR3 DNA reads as TGTGCCAGCAGTTACCGGGCTAACTATGGCTACACCTTC.

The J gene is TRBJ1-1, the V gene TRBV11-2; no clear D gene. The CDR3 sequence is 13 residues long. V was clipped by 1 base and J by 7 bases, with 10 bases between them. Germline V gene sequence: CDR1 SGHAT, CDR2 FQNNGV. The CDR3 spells CASSLGYRSEAFF. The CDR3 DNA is TGTGCCAGCAGCTTAGGGTACCGGAGTGAAGCTTTCTTT. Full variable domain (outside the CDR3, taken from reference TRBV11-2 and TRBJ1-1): EAGVAQSPRYKIIEKRQSVAFWCNPISGHATLYWYQQILGQGPKLLIQFQNNGVVDDSQLPKDRFSAERLKGVDSTLKIQPAKLEDSAVYLCASSLGYRSEAFFGQGTRLTVV.

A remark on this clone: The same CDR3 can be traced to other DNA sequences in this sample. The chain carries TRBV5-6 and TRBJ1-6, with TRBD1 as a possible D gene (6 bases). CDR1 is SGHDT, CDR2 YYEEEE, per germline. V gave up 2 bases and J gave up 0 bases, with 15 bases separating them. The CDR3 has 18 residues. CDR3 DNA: TGTGCCAGCAGCTTTCGGCAGGGGTCGGCCTCCTATAATTCACCCCTCCACTTT. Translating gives CASSFRQGSASYNSPLHF.

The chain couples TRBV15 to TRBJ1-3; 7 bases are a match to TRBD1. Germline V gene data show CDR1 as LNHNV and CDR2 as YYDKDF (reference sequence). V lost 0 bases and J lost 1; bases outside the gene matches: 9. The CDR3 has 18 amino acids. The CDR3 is CATSRDLEGAESGNTIYF. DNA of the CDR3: TGTGCCACCAGCAGAGATCTTGAGGGGGCAGAATCTGGAAACACCATATATTTT.

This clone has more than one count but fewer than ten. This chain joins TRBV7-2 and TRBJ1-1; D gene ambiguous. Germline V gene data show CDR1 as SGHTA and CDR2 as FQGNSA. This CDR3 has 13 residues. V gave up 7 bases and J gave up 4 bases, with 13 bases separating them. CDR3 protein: CASTLPASTEAFF. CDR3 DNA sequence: TGTGCCAGCACCCTACCCGCGAGCACTGAAGCTTTCTTT.

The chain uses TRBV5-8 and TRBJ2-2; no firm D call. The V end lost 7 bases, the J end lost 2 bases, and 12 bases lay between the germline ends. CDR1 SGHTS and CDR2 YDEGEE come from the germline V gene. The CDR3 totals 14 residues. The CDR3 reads CASWPGKNTGELFF. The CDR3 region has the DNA TGTGCCAGCTGGCCGGGTAAAAACACCGGGGAGCTGTTTTTT.

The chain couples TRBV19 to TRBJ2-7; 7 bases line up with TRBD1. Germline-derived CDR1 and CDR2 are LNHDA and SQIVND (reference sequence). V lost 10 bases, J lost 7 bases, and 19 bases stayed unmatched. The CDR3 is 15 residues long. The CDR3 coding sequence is TGTGCCACCAACAACCCCGGGACAGCAGGCGGGGAGCAGTACTTC. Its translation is CATNNPGTAGGEQYF.

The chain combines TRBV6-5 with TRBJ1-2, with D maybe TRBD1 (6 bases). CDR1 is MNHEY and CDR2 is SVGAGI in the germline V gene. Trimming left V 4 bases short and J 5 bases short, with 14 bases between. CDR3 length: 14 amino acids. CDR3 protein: CASSSSGAKYGYTF. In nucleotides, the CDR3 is TGTGCCAGCAGTTCCTCGGGGGCGAAATATGGCTACACCTTC.

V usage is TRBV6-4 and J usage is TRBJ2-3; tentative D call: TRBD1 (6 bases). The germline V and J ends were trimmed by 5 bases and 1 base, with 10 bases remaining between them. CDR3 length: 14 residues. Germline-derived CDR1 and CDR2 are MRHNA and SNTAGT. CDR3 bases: TGTGCCAGCAGTATACAGGGCGGCACAGATACGCAGTATTTT. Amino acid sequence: CASSIQGGTDTQYF.